Listed below are T cell receptor beta chains from one sample, sequenced in a study of CD8+ T cells in alopecia areata. Sequencing used immunoSEQ multiplex PCR; TCRdb keeps in-frame clones, though not all of them. Counted here are 250,000 to 300,000 clones, about 62% occurring once; the ten biggest clones make up around 1.8%. Here the sequenced sample was CD4+ T cells sorted from blood, taken at week 24, from a patient treated with tofacitinib. The receptor set was obtained from a human donor with alopecia areata. CDR3s include the opening cysteine and the closing phenylalanine or tryptophan. D genes are given only for firm matches. Rows give clone size only sometimes, using once, few, many, or a class for an expanded clone.

>TRBD1|.|TRBJ1-6|14|TRBV29-1
TGCAGCGTTTCTGAGACAGGGGGCCTTTCACCCCTCCACTTT
CSVSETGGLSPLHF
>TRBD1|few|TRBJ1-6|16|TRBV4-2
TGTGCCAGCAGCCAAGCAGATGGACAGGGGAGTTCACCCCTCCACTTT
CASSQADGQGSSPLHF
>.|.|TRBJ1-1|14|TRBV10-3
TGTGCCATCAGTGCCGACGGGCCGAACACTGAAGCTTTCTTT
CAISADGPNTEAFF
>.|.|TRBJ2-7|13|TRBV25-1
TGTGCCTCAAGACAGGAGAGCTCCTACGAGCAGTACTTC
CASRQESSYEQYF
>TRBD1|.|TRBJ1-2|14|TRBV4-1
TGCGCCAGCAGCCAAGCAGGGGGCAACTATGGCTACACCTTC
CASSQAGGNYGYTF
>.|.|TRBJ2-7|14|TRBV27
TGTGCCAGCAGATTACAGGGCCCCTCCTACGAGCAGTACTTC
CASRLQGPSYEQYF
>TRBD1|.|TRBJ2-7|17|TRBV28
TGTGCCAGCAGTTGGGACAGGCGAACCTTGAGCTCCTACGAGCAGTACTTC
CASSWDRRTLSSYEQYF
>TRBD1|.|TRBJ2-5|17|TRBV23-1
TGCGCCAGCAGTCAACTGGACAGGGGGAAGAGACGGGAGACCCAGTACTTC
CASSQLDRGKRRETQYF
>.|.|TRBJ1-5|15|TRBV6-1
TGTGCCAGCAGTGTGGGCCCTGGGCGTGATCAGCCCCAGCATTTT
CASSVGPGRDQPQHF
>.|.|TRBJ2-1|15|TRBV5-4
TGTGCCAGCAGCCAAGGGGATAGGATTATGAATGAGCAGTTCTTC
CASSQGDRIMNEQFF
>.|few|TRBJ2-7|11|TRBV20-1
TGCAGTGCTAGTAGGGGTTACGAGCAGTACTTC
CSASRGYEQYF
>.|few|TRBJ1-1|13|TRBV29-1
TGCAGCGTCTGCTGGGGGGGGAACACTGAAGCTTTCTTT
CSVCWGGNTEAFF
>.|few|TRBJ2-2|14|TRBV11-2
TGTGCCAGCAGCTTGCGGGATTTCACCGGGGAGCTGTTTTTT
CASSLRDFTGELFF
>TRBD2|.|TRBJ2-3|15|TRBV7-2
TGTGCCAGCAGCTCCCAAGCGGGGTTCTCAGATACGCAGTATTTT
CASSSQAGFSDTQYF
>.|.|TRBJ1-1|14|TRBV30
TGTGCCTTCTACTCAAACGCCAGGGGCACTGAAGCTTTCTTT
CAFYSNARGTEAFF
>TRBD1|.|TRBJ2-1|14|TRBV6-5
TGTGCCAGTTACAGGGGCAAGTCCTACAATGAGCAGTTCTTC
CASYRGKSYNEQFF
>TRBD1|.|TRBJ2-3|12|TRBV5-1
TGCGCCAGCAGCTCGGACAGGGATACGCAGTATTTT
CASSSDRDTQYF
>.|.|TRBJ1-1|12|TRBV6-6
TGTGCCAGCAGTCGAGAGGGGTATGAAGCTTTCTTT
CASSREGYEAFF
>.|.|TRBJ2-5|15|TRBV29-1
TGCAGCGTTGAAGATCCAGGCAGGTACCAAGAGACCCAGTACTTC
CSVEDPGRYQETQYF
>TRBD1|.|TRBJ2-7|15|TRBV2
TGTGCCAGCAGCCCGGACAGGGCCAGCTCCTACGAGCAGTACTTC
CASSPDRASSYEQYF
>TRBD1|few|TRBJ1-5|15|TRBV18
TGTGCCAGCTCACCCCAGGGGGGGGCTAATCAGCCCCAGCATTTT
CASSPQGGANQPQHF
>.|.|TRBJ1-3|15|TRBV4-1
TGCGCCAGCAGCCCGAGGGCCCTCTCTGGAAACACCATATATTTT
CASSPRALSGNTIYF
>.|once|TRBJ1-3|13|TRBV30
TGTGCCTGGAGTGGCAGTTATGGAAACACCATATATTTT
CAWSGSYGNTIYF
>.|few|TRBJ1-2|12|TRBV28
TGTGCCAGCAGTCCGGGGCTATATGGCTACACCTTC
CASSPGLYGYTF
>.|once|TRBJ1-1|17|TRBV30
TGTGCCTGGAGTGATACGCCCCTGGGGGCCTTTGACACTGAAGCTTTCTTT
CAWSDTPLGAFDTEAFF
>.|.|TRBJ1-2|8|TRBV20-1
TGCAGTGCTAGTCGCTACACCTTC
CSASRYTF
>.|.|TRBJ2-5|14|TRBV7-2
TGTGCCAGCAGCTTACGGGGGAGCCAAGAGACCCAGTACTTC
CASSLRGSQETQYF
>.|.|TRBJ2-5|12|TRBV5-1
TGCGCCAGCAGCTTGGATCACGAGACCCAGTACTTC
CASSLDHETQYF
>.|.|TRBJ1-6|15|TRBV7-6
TGTGCCAGCAGTCCCGGTAGCTCCTATAATTCACCCCTCCACTTT
CASSPGSSYNSPLHF
>TRBD1|.|TRBJ1-2|17|TRBV7-3
TGTGCCAGCAGCTTAACTCCCCTCCGGACAGGGGGAGATGGCTACACCTTC
CASSLTPLRTGGDGYTF
>.|.|TRBJ2-7|14|TRBV30
TGTGCCTGGAGTGTGGGTGGGCTGGGCTACGAGCAGTACTTC
CAWSVGGLGYEQYF
>TRBD1|.|TRBJ1-2|13|TRBV4-1
TGCGCCAGCAGCCAGGACAGGGCTTATGGCTACACCTTC
CASSQDRAYGYTF
>.|few|TRBJ1-2|14|TRBV5-4
TGTGCCAGCAGGGGCCGGATAGGGAACTATGGCTACACCTTC
CASRGRIGNYGYTF
>.|few|TRBJ2-6|20|TRBV5-4
TGTGCCAGCAGCTCCCGCCTAGCGGCAGGGGGCATATCTGGGGCCAACGTCCTGACTTTC
CASSSRLAAGGISGANVLTF
>.|few|TRBJ1-2|16|TRBV6-5
TGTGCCAGCAGTTACCTCGGAAGTGTCGGTGACTATGGCTACACCTTC
CASSYLGSVGDYGYTF
>.|.|TRBJ1-5|14|TRBV5-1
TGCGCCAGCAGCTTGGAAGGGCTGGGTCAGCCCCAGCATTTT
CASSLEGLGQPQHF
>.|.|TRBJ2-5|13|TRBV6-5
TGTGCCAGCAGCCTTGGAGGCCAAGAGACCCAGTACTTC
CASSLGGQETQYF
>TRBD2|.|TRBJ2-3|16|TRBV5-1
TGCGCCAGCAGCTTGGTGGCGGGGGGACGCACAGATACGCAGTATTTT
CASSLVAGGRTDTQYF
>.|.|TRBJ2-7|14|TRBV2
TGTGCCAGCATACGTTTGGGGGATTTGGGCGAGCAGTACTTC
CASIRLGDLGEQYF
>.|medium-sized|TRBJ1-1|12|TRBV5-6
TGTGCCAGCAGCTTTGGTAGCTCTGAAGCTTTCTTT
CASSFGSSEAFF
>.|few|TRBJ2-5|16|TRBV9
TGTGCCAGCAGCGTAGAGGCCAGGGGAATACAAGAGACCCAGTACTTC
CASSVEARGIQETQYF